This entry is about one TCR beta chain. The method was immunoSEQ multiplex PCR; TCRdb's version includes in-frame clones alone and lacks a portion of them. The sample records some 1 million clones, under 80% being singletons. Recent acute infections and vaccinations were absent in the healthy HIV-negative adult donors. Every contributor of samples was a Caucasian grown-up residing in Nashville, Tennessee. With 4 bases clipped from V and 7 bases from J, the junction kept 8 bases outside the gene matches. Per the germline V gene, CDR1 is MGHDK and CDR2 is SYGVNS. There are 14 residues in the CDR3. This entry belongs to a study of shared clonotypes between healthy human individuals.

J is TRBJ2-5 and V is TRBV25-1; 8 nucleotides match TRBD1. The origin of this receptor is a man aged 18 to 30 in good health. The sample consisted of memory CD4+ T cells sorted from blood. As for subset: CD45RA-negative fraction. The CDR3 region has the DNA TGTGCCAGCAGTGGCAGGGGGCCTACAGGGACCCAGTACTTC. Translated, it gives CASSGRGPTGTQYF.